What follows are 6 T cell receptor beta chains derived from one specimen sequenced in a study of shared clonotypes between healthy human individuals. Using immunoSEQ multiplex PCR, the repertoire was profiled, and TCRdb retains in-frame clones only, with some absent. The sample shows some 2,500,000 clones, 85% to 95% of them seen only once. Sequencing was performed on naive CD4+ T cells from PBMCs. Indicated subset: CD45RA+ positively selected. The receptors stem from a man aged 18 to 35 in good health. Some clones in this sample may be carry-over from other donors' samples.

The CDR3 is CARSLVTVSNQPQHF. In DNA form, the CDR3 reads TGTGCCAGAAGCTTGGTCACAGTTAGCAATCAGCCCCAGCATTTT. This chain uses TRBV5-3 with TRBJ1-5; D unclear. TRBV5-3 carries the ORF label, with uncertain function. The CDR3 covers 15 residues. Trimming took off 0 bases at V and 0 bases at J, with 7 bases between the two ends.

The chain carries TRBV9 and TRBJ1-1; the D gene is possibly TRBD1 (5 bases). Trimming left V 3 bases short and J 4 bases short, with 16 bases between. The length of the CDR3 is 15 residues. Germline CDR1 is SGDLS and CDR2 is YYNGEE. CDR3 nucleotides: TGTGCCAGCAGCGGCGGGGCAGGAATGGGCACTGAAGCTTTCTTT. This codes for CASSGGAGMGTEAFF. Variable domain in full (rest from reference TRBV9 and TRBJ1-1): DSGVTQTPKHLITATGQRVTLRCSPRSGDLSVYWYQQSLDQGLQFLIQYYNGEERAKGNILERFSAQQFPDLHSELNLSSLELGDSALYFCASSGGAGMGTEAFFGQGTRLTVV.

The gene calls are TRBV14 and TRBJ2-2; D not certain. Germline V gene data show CDR1 as SGHDN and CDR2 as FVKESK. CDR3 size: 13 residues. V was clipped by 2 bases and J by 7 bases, with 8 bases between them. This chain's CDR3 is CASSQQAHGELFF. The CDR3, as DNA: TGTGCCAGCAGCCAACAGGCACACGGGGAGCTGTTTTTT.

On this clone itself: The same CDR3 arises from other DNA sequences in this sample as well. This chain links TRBV5-1 with TRBJ1-1; possibly TRBD1 for D (6 bases). V was trimmed by 0 bases and J by 1 base, leaving 7 bases between them. The germline V gene encodes CDR1 SGHRS and CDR2 YFSETQ. The length of the CDR3 is 14 residues. The CDR3 loop reads CASSLEGQNTEAFF. CDR3 nucleotide sequence: TGCGCCAGCAGCTTGGAGGGACAGAACACTGAAGCTTTCTTT. The entire variable domain, with the rest obtained from reference TRBV5-1 and TRBJ1-1, is as follows: KAGVTQTPRYLIKTRGQQVTLSCSPISGHRSVSWYQQTPGQGLQFLFEYFSETQRNKGNFPGRFSGRQFSNSRSEMNVSTLELGDSALYLCASSLEGQNTEAFFGQGTRLTVV.

This clone was observed a single time. The genes are TRBV6-5 and TRBJ2-1; the D gene is possibly TRBD1 (6 bases). The CDR3 length is 15 residues. Germline CDR1 is MNHEY and CDR2 is SVGAGI. Trimming removed 10 bases from V and 7 bases from J, with 23 bases in between. The CDR3 is CANRDGQNGRNEQFF. In DNA, the CDR3 is TGTGCCAACCGGGATGGACAGAACGGACGGAATGAGCAGTTCTTC.

V usage is TRBV5-1 and J usage is TRBJ1-2; 7 nucleotides agree with TRBD1. There are 15 residues in the CDR3. V gave up 0 bases and J gave up 4 bases; unmatched junction bases: 6. Germline lookup yields CDR1 SGHRS and CDR2 YFSETQ. CDR3 in DNA: TGCGCCAGCAGCTTGGGAGCGGGACAGACCTATGGCTACACCTTC. It translates to CASSLGAGQTYGYTF.